This T cell receptor beta chain comes out of a study of T cell responses to AZD1222 COVID-19 vaccine. Whole-study results and caveats: Spike was spanned by vaccine-associated CD4 TCRs, with dominance at 160-218 and 743-854. Seropositive status at baseline applied to only five or six AZD1222 recipients. Donors were chiefly white British, with a greater number of females, and clonal diversity was perhaps underestimated.

A remark on this clone: Its antigen is unidentified.

CDR3 size: 17 residues. TCRdb's copy holds only in-frame clones and misses some; the assay was immunoSEQ multiplex PCR. The repertoire holds approximately 170,000 clones, with 75% to 95% as singletons. The clonotype originates from an adult in good health. The rearrangement joins TRBV21-1 to TRBJ1-5. TRBV21-1 is described as a pseudogene. The starting material was peripheral blood, obtained on day 0 of AZD1222 vaccination. CDR3 amino acids: CASPARQGGSDNQPQHF. Here the CDR3 DNA reads TGTGCCAGCCCCGCAAGGCAGGGAGGGTCAGACAATCAGCCCCAGCATTTT.